The 3 T cell receptor beta chains listed next were all sequenced from one sample in a study of blood T cell repertoires in COVID-19. Profiled with immunoSEQ multiplex PCR; TCRdb holds only in-frame clones, not every one. The sample shows 150,000 or so clones, roughly 80% of them seen only once. The sample comprised PBMCs or T cells enriched from blood (not recorded which). These receptors were collected from a woman in her sixties who had recovered from COVID-19.

The chain is built from TRBV29-1 and TRBJ1-3; possible D gene TRBD1, 6 bases. CDR1 is SQVTM, CDR2 ANQGSEA, per germline. Deletions cut 5 bases from V and 3 bases from J, with 11 bases between. The CDR3 covers 13 residues. CDR3 DNA sequence: TGCAGCGTTACAGGGCTGAGTGGAAACACCATATATTTT. It translates to CSVTGLSGNTIYF.

This chain joins TRBV6-5 and TRBJ1-4, with a tentative D call TRBD1 (5 bases). Trimming cost V 0 bases and J 4 bases, with 9 bases left between them. There are 15 residues in the CDR3. CDR1 is MNHEY and CDR2 is SVGAGI in the germline V gene. This chain's CDR3 is CASSYSTADNEKLFF. The DNA of the CDR3 is TGTGCCAGCAGTTACTCGACAGCCGATAATGAAAAACTGTTTTTT.

The chain recombines TRBV3-1 (or the pseudogene TRBV3-2) with TRBJ1-3, with D possibly matching TRBD1 (5 bases). CDR1 is LGHDT, CDR2 YNNKEL, per germline (reference sequence). The V end lost 5 bases, the J end lost 6 bases, and 17 bases lay between the germline ends. The CDR3 spans 15 residues. CDR3 sequence: CASSSGYGGLNTIYF. CDR3 sequence (DNA): TGTGCCAGCAGCTCAGGGTACGGGGGGTTAAACACCATATATTTT.